This record looks at one T cell receptor beta chain sequence and its context. The specificity of this receptor is unknown. Nothing much larger sits one base from this clone, and base qualities are not available. The donors were healthy, HIV-negative adults with no recently reported acute infections or vaccinations. Every donor was a Caucasian adult residing in Nashville, Tennessee, USA. Magnetic negative selection was used to enrich CD4+ T cells, after which naive cells were positively selected on CD45RA and the negative fraction became the memory subset. Blood was obtained by leukapheresis, after which PBMCs were separated by Ficoll-Histopaque density gradient centrifugation and cryopreserved in liquid nitrogen vapor phase. Analytical flow cytometry was used to check the purity and quantity of each magnetically sorted T cell population. Genomic DNA was isolated from every sorted fraction and measured by UV absorbance on a Nanodrop 2000c.

The data are from a study of shared clonotypes between healthy human individuals (TCRdb year 2020). General notes on the study: Three men and a couple of women, aged 18 to 49 years, made up the cohort. For each donor, CD4 naive and CD4 memory were each run on three plates, CD8 naive on two plates, and CD8 memory on one plate. To estimate repertoire size and how much clonotype sharing occurs between individuals, the study deeply sequenced the blood TCR repertoires of five healthy adults. To increase sequencing depth and limit assay-specific biases, different laboratories used diverse techniques to prepare libraries and sequence TCR repertoires. Per donor, leukapheresis produced somewhere between about 0.94 and 8.9 billion PBMCs. On the study overall, not on this receptor specifically: Compared with non-shared clonotypes, clonotypes shared by all four sorted-subset donors had higher generation probabilities. Based on pairwise subsampling, the degree of clonotype sharing among donors was expected to be affected by sequencing depth. Across a few donors, about 4.5% of naive CD4, approximately 3.6% of naive CD8, about 2.3% of memory CD4, and about 0.4% of memory CD8 clonotypes were shared. Because the study included only a small number of donors, the genetic and exposure-history diversity represented was limited. Rarefaction of sorted-subset datasets indicated incomplete sequencing despite the large sequencing depth. Naive subsets generally had larger estimated clonotype richness than memory subsets did. Sampling was restricted to blood, and TCR repertoires in tissue are likely to differ from TCR repertoires in blood.

TCR CDR3 regions were amplified from genomic DNA by multiplex PCR using the deep immunoSEQ assay. Extracted genomic DNA from each cell subset was spread evenly across all wells of several immunoSEQ 96-well plates, with each plate serving as a replicate. For sorted subsets, around 200 ng genomic DNA, equal to 25,000 to 35,000 T cell genomes, was loaded into each replicate PCR. Purified libraries were quantified with a Qubit 3.0 fluorometer, sized on a Bioanalyzer 2100, and re-quantified with the KAPA Library Quantification kit. A separate single-read 150-cycle Illumina NextSeq 550 flow cell was used to sequence each immunoSEQ 96-well plate. Under the source paper's analysis protocol: Because only junctional sequences without quality scores were contained in the immunoSEQ output, filtering matching that applied to full-length reads could not be performed. Sequences were annotated with PyIR, a Python wrapper for IgBLAST v1.9, and V/J genes and CDR3 were assigned using IMGT germline references. Reads with weak V/J assignments (E-value above 1e-6), missing CDR3, stop codons, out-of-frame junctions, or ambiguous translated residues were removed. V3J clonotypes were defined as sequences sharing the same inferred V gene, J gene, and CDR3 amino acid sequence. The percentage overlap between two repertoires was calculated by dividing the number of shared unique clonotypes by the size of the smaller repertoire. Repertoire richness was assessed with RTK rarefaction, the Chao1 estimator, and Recon v2.1 estimates of unobserved clonotypes. OLGA was used to compute generation probabilities for all TCRbeta clonotypes that the gDNA method yielded from a handful of donors. What TCRdb holds here is the immuneACCESS table cut down to in-frame rearrangements. Part of the clones is not present; checked against another copy, under half of the missing clones reflect an unresolved V gene, and the others are unexplained. The DNA gave D and trimming, while V, J and clone size come from that table. Counted in this sample were 1.5 million to 1.9 million clones; about 98% of them appeared once. Roughly 0.42% of the sample is in the top ten clones.

At the junction V is shortened by 1 base and J by 10 bases, with 11 bases in between. Taken from cysteine to phenylalanine, the CDR3 has 13 residues. Just the 39-base CDR3 DNA is kept, in frame starting at base 1. Per the germline V gene (reference sequence), SEHNR is the CDR1 and FQNEAQ is the CDR2. Sequenced material: naive CD4+ T cells sorted from blood. Taken with the paper, the label for cell subset or site translates to: CD45RA+ positively selected. The V and J segments used are TRBV7-9 and TRBJ2-1; no D gene can be assigned with confidence. The sequence derives from a man under 40 in good health. At the DNA level, the sequence is TGTGCCAGCAGCTTAGTTGAAGGGCTGGAGCAGTTCTTC. The encoded protein is CASSLVEGLEQFF. Full variable domain (CDR3 extended with the reference TRBV7-9 and TRBJ2-1 proteins): DTGVSQNPRHKITKRGQNVTFRCDPISEHNRLYWYRQTLGQGPEFLTYFQNEAQLEKSRLLSDRFSAERPKGSFSTLEIQRTEQGDSAMYLCASSLVEGLEQFFGPGTRLTVL.